The source of this T cell receptor (beta chain) is a study of T cell changes during pregnancy in multiple sclerosis. Germline loops: CDR1 MNHNS, CDR2 SASEGT. V lost 4 bases and J lost 4; bases outside the gene matches: 3. This CDR3 is 15 amino acids long. Using immunoSEQ multiplex PCR, the repertoire was profiled, and TCRdb retains in-frame clones only, with some absent. This sample yields 40,000 to 55,000 clones, of which about 89% are seen a single time; over 1% belongs to the top ten. The source was CD4+ T cells from peripheral blood mononuclear cells, collected after pregnancy. The V and J genes are TRBV6-1 and TRBJ2-5; the match to TRBD2 covers 13 bases. This receptor was identified in a female donor with multiple sclerosis, enrolled in a pregnancy study. The CDR3 protein is CASSGGLAGAETQYF. CDR3 bases: TGTGCCAGCAGTGGCGGACTAGCGGGAGCAGAGACCCAGTACTTC.